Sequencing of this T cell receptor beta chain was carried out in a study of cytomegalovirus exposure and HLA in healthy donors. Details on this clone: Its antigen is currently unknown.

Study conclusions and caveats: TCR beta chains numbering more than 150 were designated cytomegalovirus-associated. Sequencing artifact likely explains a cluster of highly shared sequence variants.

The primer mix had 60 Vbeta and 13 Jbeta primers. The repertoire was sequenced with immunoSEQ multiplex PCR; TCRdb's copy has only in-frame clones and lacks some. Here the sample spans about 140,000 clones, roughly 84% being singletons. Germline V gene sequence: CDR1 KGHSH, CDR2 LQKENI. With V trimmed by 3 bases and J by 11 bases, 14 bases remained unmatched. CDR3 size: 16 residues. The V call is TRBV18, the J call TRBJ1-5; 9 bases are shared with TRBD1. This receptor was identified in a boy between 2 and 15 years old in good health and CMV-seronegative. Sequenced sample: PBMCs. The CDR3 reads CASSPVPGQGLGAQHF. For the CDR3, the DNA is TGTGCCAGCTCACCGGTACCGGGACAGGGTTTGGGGGCCCAGCATTTT. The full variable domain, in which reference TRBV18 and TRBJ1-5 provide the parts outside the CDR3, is NAGVMQNPRHLVRRRGQEARLRCSPMKGHSHVYWYRQLPEEGLKFMVYLQKENIIDESGMPKERFSAEFPKEGPSILRIQQVVRGDSAAYFCASSPVPGQGLGAQHFGDGTRLSIL.